The 7 T cell receptor beta chains reported below all come from one sample, sequenced in a study of cytomegalovirus exposure and HLA in healthy donors. Primers: 60 Vbeta forward and 13 Jbeta reverse. Using immunoSEQ multiplex PCR, the repertoire was profiled, and TCRdb retains in-frame clones only, with some absent. Counted here are some 160,000 clones, about 79% occurring once; the ten biggest clones make up about 1.8%. Material: PBMCs. The receptors were gathered from a woman aged 25 to 39 in good health and CMV-seronegative.

The chain combines TRBV27 with TRBJ2-3; maybe TRBD1 (6 bases). From germline, CDR1 is MNHEY and CDR2 SMNVEV (reference sequence). This CDR3 is 15 amino acids long. V lost 6 bases and J 2 bases, leaving 15 bases between the germline ends. This CDR3 reads CASRRGSYYTDTQYF. CDR3 bases: TGTGCCAGCAGGAGGGGGAGTTATTACACAGATACGCAGTATTTT.

The genes are TRBV2 and TRBJ1-1, with D unclear. The germline V and J ends were trimmed by 5 bases and 2 bases, with 6 bases remaining between them. This CDR3 has 12 amino acids. Germline loops: CDR1 SNHLY, CDR2 FYNNEI. Written as DNA, the CDR3 is TGTGCCAGCAGTTCAAGCAACACTGAAGCTTTCTTT. Translated: CASSSSNTEAFF.

V and J are TRBV2 and TRBJ2-5, with a tentative D call TRBD2 (6 bases). V was shortened by 6 bases and J by 5 bases, with 16 bases between the two germline ends. From germline, CDR1 is SNHLY and CDR2 FYNNEI. The CDR3 sequence is 14 residues long. CDR3 amino acids: CASSQGGSVETQYF. The CDR3 DNA sequence: TGTGCCAGCAGCCAAGGAGGGTCAGTGGAGACCCAGTACTTC.

The V gene is TRBV2, the J gene TRBJ2-5; D is undetermined. Germline lookup yields CDR1 SNHLY and CDR2 FYNNEI. Trimming took off 4 bases at V and 4 bases at J, with 7 bases between the two ends. The CDR3 contains 12 residues. CDR3 DNA: TGTGCCAGCAGTGGTCTAGGAGAGACCCAGTACTTC. Its protein product is CASSGLGETQYF.

A single count supports this clone. This sequence joins TRBV7-2 and TRBJ1-2, with no clear D. This CDR3 has 15 residues. V was clipped by 2 bases and J by 0 bases, with 10 bases between them. CDR1 is SGHTA and CDR2 is FQGNSA in the germline V gene. DNA of the CDR3: TGTGCCAGCAGCTTACGGGGTGTGACTAACTATGGCTACACCTTC. As protein: CASSLRGVTNYGYTF.

This clone has only one observation. The chain is built from TRBV11-2 and TRBJ2-1, with TRBD1 identical over 7 bases. Germline values: CDR1 SGHAT, CDR2 FQNNGV. This CDR3 has 15 residues. Trimming removed 3 bases from V and 7 bases from J; junction bases left unmatched: 9. In DNA form, the CDR3 reads TGTGCCAGCAGCTTGGTAACAGGGGCGGGTAATGAGCAGTTCTTC. Its protein product is CASSLVTGAGNEQFF.

CDR3 loop: CASSPGGTGKSPLHF. The CDR3 DNA reads as TGTGCCAGCAGCCCCGGTGGGACAGGAAAGTCACCCCTCCACTTT. The V gene is TRBV5-4, the J gene TRBJ1-6; 8 bases fit TRBD1. CDR1 SGHNT and CDR2 YYREEE come from the germline V gene (reference sequence). The CDR3 runs to 15 residues. The trim removed 4 bases at V and 10 bases at J, leaving 10 bases unmatched.